Listed here is a single TCR beta chain. Then a second PCR, running about 7 to 11 cycles, was carried out with a sample-barcoded 5' primer and a J-beta primer mix. In TCRdb, the 5' RACE reads were re-called with MiXCR into one record per CDR3 protein. The sample lists hundreds of thousands of distinct CDR3 sequences; around three fifths were seen once. These data originate in a study of blood T cells in healthy people across ages. The CDR3 runs to 13 residues. Germline V gene data show CDR1 as MNHNS and CDR2 as SASEGT. V was pared by 4 bases and J by 3 bases, with 10 bases between. V and J are TRBV6-1 and TRBJ2-7; D gene unclear. The TCR sequence derives from a man in his 60s in good health. The sequencing input was blood. The CDR3 nucleotides read TGTGCCAGCAGTGCAACAGTTGACTACGAGCAGTACTTC. This translates into CASSATVDYEQYF.